This entry lists 28 T cell receptor beta chains sequenced from one sample in a study of PD-L1 blockade in urothelial cancer (dated by TCRdb to 2016 to 2017). The time point label of this sample denotes: pretreatment peripheral blood. Library preparation employed the immunoSEQ multiplex PCR assay. Entries here come from immuneACCESS through TCRdb and include only in-frame sequences with V and J called. Some clones fail to appear in such tables; in the studies checked, an unresolved V gene covers under half of the shortfall, and the cause of the remainder is unknown. The sample contains around 79,000 clones, just under 85% of them found a single time. The ten largest make up 6.5% to 8% of the sample. Source: PBMCs, taken around atezolizumab (anti-PD-L1) treatment. All receptors derive from a man aged 40-49 years with urothelial cancer.

This clone was observed once. This chain connects TRBV7-2 to TRBJ2-3; 11 nucleotides line up with TRBD2. With 5 bases clipped from V and 6 bases from J, the junction kept 7 bases outside the gene matches. In germline, CDR1 is SGHTA, CDR2 FQGNSA. The CDR3 covers 15 residues. CDR3 in DNA: TGTGCCAGCAGCATAACTAGCGGGAGAGCCGATACGCAGTATTTT. As protein: CASSITSGRADTQYF.

The chain combines TRBV28 with TRBJ1-2; no definite D call. Germline V gene lookup returns CDR1 MDHEN and CDR2 SYDVKM. V lost 6 bases and J lost 10, with 12 bases in between. The CDR3 covers 11 residues. The CDR3 DNA is TGTGCCAGCAGCCGAGACCGGGACTACACCTTC. This encodes CASSRDRDYTF.

The rearrangement uses TRBV6-5 and TRBJ2-7; TRBD1 matches at 8 bases. This CDR3 has 15 residues. Germline CDR1 MNHEY, CDR2 SVGAGI. J was trimmed by 6 bases and V by 2 bases; bases with no gene match: 9. The CDR3: CASSYRGQGAGEQYF. DNA for the CDR3: TGTGCCAGCAGTTACAGGGGTCAGGGGGCTGGCGAGCAGTACTTC.

The chain recombines TRBV11-2 with TRBJ2-6, with 7 bases aligning to TRBD1. V was clipped by 5 bases and J by 0 bases; unmatched bases: 4. The CDR3 has 16 amino acids. Germline-derived CDR1 and CDR2 are SGHAT and FQNNGV. The CDR3 reads CASSKRGLSGANVLTF. As DNA, the CDR3 is TGTGCCAGCAGCAAGAGGGGGCTCTCTGGGGCCAACGTCCTGACTTTC.

The chain recombines TRBV5-4 with TRBJ1-1; 7 nucleotides agree with TRBD1. This CDR3 region has 15 residues. V shed 5 bases, J shed 0 bases, and the junction held 7 bases outside the gene matches. Germline CDR1 reads SGHNT; CDR2 reads YYREEE (reference sequence). CDR3 in amino acids: CASSSRDSLNTEAFF. The DNA for the CDR3 is TGTGCCAGCAGTTCAAGGGACAGCTTGAACACTGAAGCTTTCTTT.

This sequence joins TRBV19 and TRBJ2-1; possibly TRBD2 for D (5 bases). CDR1 and CDR2 from the germline V gene are LNHDA and SQIVND (reference sequence). CDR3 length: 13 residues. V was pared by 6 bases and J by 6 bases, with 12 bases between. CDR3 coding DNA: TGTGCCAGTAGAAACGAAGGACTCAATGAGCAGTTCTTC. Protein: CASRNEGLNEQFF.

The rearrangement links TRBV28 to TRBJ1-5; D possibly corresponds to TRBD1 (5 bases). The germline V gene encodes CDR1 MDHEN and CDR2 SYDVKM. The V and J ends lost 6 bases and 2 bases respectively, with 20 bases between them. This CDR3 spans 17 amino acids. The CDR3 DNA sequence: TGTGCCAGCAGCCCAGGGAGGGCCAACCTTGGCAATCAGCCCCAGCATTTT. It translates to CASSPGRANLGNQPQHF.

This sequence joins TRBV11-2 and TRBJ2-7; tentative D call: TRBD1 (6 bases). The CDR3 consists of 11 residues. V dropped 5 bases and J dropped 7 bases, with 9 bases sitting between them. Germline assignment: CDR1 SGHAT and CDR2 FQNNGV. Written as DNA, the CDR3 is TGTGCCAGCAGCGACGGGACAGAGCAGTACTTC. It encodes CASSDGTEQYF. Full variable domain (remainder filled in from reference TRBV11-2 and TRBJ2-7): EAGVAQSPRYKIIEKRQSVAFWCNPISGHATLYWYQQILGQGPKLLIQFQNNGVVDDSQLPKDRFSAERLKGVDSTLKIQPAKLEDSAVYLCASSDGTEQYFGPGTRLTVT.

The chain combines TRBV30 with TRBJ2-5; TRBD2 aligns across 13 bases. The CDR3 runs to 15 residues. Looked up from germline, CDR1 is GTSNPN and CDR2 is SVGIG (reference sequence). V shed 5 bases, J shed 2 bases, and the junction held 5 bases outside the gene matches. The CDR3 region is CAWASGLAGQETQYF. The CDR3 DNA is TGTGCCTGGGCGTCGGGACTAGCGGGACAAGAGACCCAGTACTTC.

The J gene is TRBJ2-2, the V gene TRBV19; 7 bases agree with TRBD2. CDR3 length: 15 amino acids. V gave up 4 bases and J gave up 3 bases; unmatched junction bases: 5. The germline gives CDR1 LNHDA, CDR2 SQIVND (reference sequence). This chain's CDR3 is CASSTLLADTGELFF. CDR3 in DNA: TGTGCCAGTAGTACCCTGCTAGCGGACACCGGGGAGCTGTTTTTT. Looking up the rest from reference TRBV19 and TRBJ2-2 gives the full variable domain: DGGITQSPKYLFRKEGQNVTLSCEQNLNHDAMYWYRQDPGQGLRLIYYSQIVNDFQKGDIAEGYSVSREKKESFPLTVTSAQKNPTAFYLCASSTLLADTGELFFGEGSRLTVL.

The V gene is TRBV7-8, the J gene TRBJ1-5; D is unresolved. This CDR3 has 14 amino acids. CDR1 and CDR2 (germline): SGHVS, FQNEAQ. V was shortened by 0 bases and J by 4 bases, with 7 bases between the two germline ends. The DNA of the CDR3 is TGTGCCAGCAGCTTAGCTCGGGTTAATCAGCCCCAGCATTTT. Translation gives CASSLARVNQPQHF. Complete variable domain (other parts from reference TRBV7-8 and TRBJ1-5): GAGVSQSPRYKVAKRGQDVALRCDPISGHVSLFWYQQALGQGPEFLTYFQNEAQLDKSGLPSDRFFAERPEGSVSTLKIQRTQQEDSAVYLCASSLARVNQPQHFGDGTRLSIL.

This rearrangement joins TRBV9 to TRBJ2-7, with a possible D match to TRBD2 (6 bases). V lost 4 bases and J lost 3, with 17 bases in between. The CDR3 extends over 15 amino acids. From germline, CDR1 is SGDLS and CDR2 YYNGEE. For the CDR3, the DNA is TGTGCCAGCAGCCCCGCCGGGACTTCCCTCTACGAGCAGTACTTC. Amino acid sequence: CASSPAGTSLYEQYF. Full variable domain (rest looked up from reference TRBV9 and TRBJ2-7): DSGVTQTPKHLITATGQRVTLRCSPRSGDLSVYWYQQSLDQGLQFLIQYYNGEERAKGNILERFSAQQFPDLHSELNLSSLELGDSALYFCASSPAGTSLYEQYFGPGTRLTVT.

The chain is built from TRBV5-4 and TRBJ2-5, with D possibly being TRBD1 (6 bases). CDR3 size: 15 residues. V dropped 4 bases and J dropped 7 bases, with 20 bases sitting between them. Germline lookup yields CDR1 SGHNT and CDR2 YYREEE (reference sequence). CDR3 sequence: CASSPARTDLGTQYF. The DNA for the CDR3 is TGTGCCAGCAGCCCGGCTCGGACAGACCTAGGGACCCAGTACTTC.

The V call is TRBV7-9, the J call TRBJ1-1, with D possibly being TRBD1 (5 bases). The germline gives CDR1 SEHNR, CDR2 FQNEAQ (reference sequence). V was trimmed by 4 bases and J by 6 bases, leaving 12 bases between them. The CDR3 spans 13 residues. The CDR3 loop is CASSWGGVPEAFF. CDR3 nucleotides: TGTGCCAGCAGCTGGGGAGGGGTGCCTGAAGCTTTCTTT. The full variable domain, completed using reference TRBV7-9 and TRBJ1-1, is DTGVSQNPRHKITKRGQNVTFRCDPISEHNRLYWYRQTLGQGPEFLTYFQNEAQLEKSRLLSDRFSAERPKGSFSTLEIQRTEQGDSAMYLCASSWGGVPEAFFGQGTRLTVV.

The V call is TRBV5-1, the J call TRBJ1-2; possibly TRBD1 for D (6 bases). Per germline, CDR1 SGHRS and CDR2 YFSETQ. The CDR3 loop spans 17 amino acids. V shed 5 bases and J shed 6 bases, with 26 bases lying between them. CDR3 DNA: TGCGCCAGCAGACCCGACCCAACAGGGAATCCTAGTGATGGCTACACCTTC. This sequence encodes CASRPDPTGNPSDGYTF.

The V and J genes are TRBV10-3 and TRBJ2-6, with D perhaps TRBD1 (6 bases). The ends were cut back, 3 bases at V and 4 bases at J, with 13 bases in the middle. Germline loops: CDR1 ENHRY, CDR2 SYGVKD. The CDR3 has 16 amino acids. This CDR3 is CAISETGLSGANVLTF. In DNA, the CDR3 is TGTGCCATCAGTGAAACAGGGTTATCAGGGGCCAACGTCCTGACTTTC.

This clone was found a few times. The rearrangement uses TRBV4-1 and TRBJ2-1; 11 bases are shared with TRBD1. The length of the CDR3 is 17 residues. Germline V CDR1 and CDR2: MGHRA, YSYEKL. With V trimmed by 1 base and J by 11 bases, 13 bases remained unmatched. The DNA for the CDR3 is TGCGCCAGCAGCCAAGGAGCGTTCCGGGACAGGGGGATAAAGCAGTTCTTC. It yields the protein CASSQGAFRDRGIKQFF.

There are a few counts of this clone. The DNA of the CDR3 is TGTGCCAGCAGCTTATGGAAACTAGCGGGAGACACAGATACGCAGTATTTT. It is translated as CASSLWKLAGDTDTQYF. The chain links TRBV7-9 to TRBJ2-3; 11 nucleotides line up with TRBD2. This CDR3 contains 17 residues. CDR1 SEHNR and CDR2 FQNEAQ come from the germline V gene (reference sequence). With 2 bases clipped from V and 2 bases from J, the junction kept 6 bases outside the gene matches.

The V gene is TRBV10-3, the J gene TRBJ1-1; 8 nucleotides match TRBD1. The J segment lost 5 bases and the V segment lost 7 bases, leaving 9 bases of the junction unmatched. CDR3 size: 14 residues. The V gene's germline CDR1 is ENHRY and CDR2 SYGVKD. CDR3 in DNA: TGTGCCATCAATCAACAGGGGGGAAGGACTGAAGCTTTCTTT. It codes for CAINQQGGRTEAFF.

V gene TRBV11-2 combines with J gene TRBJ2-7, with 7 bases that match TRBD2. Trimming at V came to 5 bases and at J to 2 bases, leaving 18 bases not matched to a gene. Germline-derived CDR1 and CDR2 are SGHAT and FQNNGV. The CDR3 runs 18 residues. This CDR3 is CASSPLGRQRDSPYEQYF. CDR3 nucleotides: TGTGCCAGCAGCCCACTCGGGCGACAGCGGGACTCCCCCTACGAGCAGTACTTC.

This clone was found once. This chain links TRBV7-2 with TRBJ1-4; 7 bases match TRBD1. This CDR3 has 14 amino acids. The V segment lost 5 bases and the J segment 8 bases; nucleotides outside the gene matches: 8. Per germline, CDR1 SGHTA and CDR2 FQGNSA. CDR3 sequence reads: CASSPGQSGEKLFF. The CDR3 DNA follows: TGTGCCAGCAGCCCGGGACAGAGCGGAGAAAAACTGTTTTTT.

Written as DNA, the CDR3 is TGTGCCAGCAGTGGGACAGTCTCTAGCTATGGCTACACCTTC. This sequence encodes CASSGTVSSYGYTF. This chain links TRBV2 with TRBJ1-2; TRBD1 might be the D (6 bases). This CDR3 region has 14 residues. V lost 4 bases, J lost 4 bases, and 13 bases lay in between. Germline CDR1 is SNHLY and CDR2 is FYNNEI. Looking up the rest from reference TRBV2 and TRBJ1-2 gives the full variable domain: EPEVTQTPSHQVTQMGQEVILRCVPISNHLYFYWYRQILGQKVEFLVSFYNNEISEKSEIFDDQFSVERPDGSNFTLKIRSTKLEDSAMYFCASSGTVSSYGYTFGSGTRLTVV.

The chain carries TRBV5-4 and TRBJ2-7, with D perhaps TRBD2 (6 bases). The length of the CDR3 is 16 residues. Germline CDR1 and CDR2: SGHNT and YYREEE (reference sequence). V shed 3 bases and J shed 2 bases, with 18 bases lying between them. CDR3 nucleotides: TGTGCCAGCAGCTGGGACCTCATCGCGGGGCCCTACGAGCAGTACTTC. It codes for CASSWDLIAGPYEQYF.

This clone was seen at least ten times. The rearrangement uses TRBV6-5 and TRBJ1-1, with 10 positions matching TRBD1. Germline-derived CDR1 and CDR2 are MNHEY and SVGAGI. This CDR3 is built from 14 residues. Trimming at V came to 6 bases and at J to 5 bases, leaving 6 bases not matched to a gene. CDR3 in amino acids: CASSFDRGPTEAFF. As DNA, the CDR3 is TGTGCCAGCAGCTTCGACAGGGGGCCAACTGAAGCTTTCTTT.

V usage is TRBV28 and J usage is TRBJ1-5; a possible D gene is TRBD1 (5 bases). The length of the CDR3 is 16 residues. V lost 5 bases and J 0 bases, leaving 14 bases between the germline ends. The germline gives CDR1 MDHEN, CDR2 SYDVKM. CDR3 amino acids: CASSAGTSLSNQPQHF. Here the CDR3 DNA reads TGTGCCAGCAGTGCCGGGACTTCACTTAGCAATCAGCCCCAGCATTTT.

This clone was seen more than once but under ten times. The chain joins TRBV5-6 to TRBJ2-7, with 11 bases identical to TRBD2. Germline loops: CDR1 SGHDT, CDR2 YYEEEE. After removal of 1 base from V and 2 bases from J, the junction contained 8 bases not matched to a gene. The CDR3 length is 17 residues. CDR3 in amino acids: CASSLSPTSGITYEQYF. The CDR3 nucleotides are TGTGCCAGCAGCTTGTCCCCGACTAGCGGGATTACCTACGAGCAGTACTTC.

V and J are TRBV4-1 and TRBJ1-2; D is perhaps TRBD1 (5 bases). Germline CDR1 and CDR2: MGHRA and YSYEKL. Deletions cut 2 bases from V and 0 bases from J, with 13 bases between. This CDR3 contains 16 residues. Here the CDR3 reads CASSQPFGGANYGYTF. CDR3 nucleotide sequence: TGCGCCAGCAGCCAACCCTTCGGGGGGGCTAACTATGGCTACACCTTC.

The chain joins TRBV6-5 to TRBJ2-3; TRBD2 matches 11 bases. Looked up from germline, CDR1 is MNHEY and CDR2 is SVGAGI. The CDR3 covers 15 residues. Germline trimming cut 5 bases from V and 1 base from J; bases unmatched to any gene: 2. In DNA, the CDR3 is TGTGCCAGCAGTCCACTAGCGGGAGGCACAGATACGCAGTATTTT. The encoded protein is CASSPLAGGTDTQYF.